The clone carrying this TCR beta chain was seen a few times. Antigen: not known. This sample also contains other DNA sequences that code for the same CDR3. The germline CDR1 and CDR2 sequences are LNHDA and SQIVND (reference sequence). V lost 6 bases to trimming and J lost 5 bases; unmatched junction nucleotides: 1. CDR3 length: 13 residues. It was with 60 Vbeta and 13 Jbeta primers that the PCR ran. Generated by immunoSEQ multiplex PCR, the TCRdb table keeps only in-frame clones and is missing some. The sample lists 80,000 to 100,000 clones, 77% seen once, with around 6.6% in the top ten. This sample is part of a study of cytomegalovirus exposure and HLA in healthy donors. General observations from the study: A missense variant in DCLRE1C was later tied to TCR beta V- and J-gene trimming. Several V segments, TRBV6-2 and TRBV6-3 among them, could not be told apart and were dropped.

The source is a man aged 45-65 years in good health and CMV-seropositive. The sequencing input was PBMCs. This sequence joins TRBV19 and TRBJ1-5; 10 bases align to TRBD1. CDR3 sequence (DNA): TGTGCCAGTAGCGGGACAGGGGATCAGCCCCAGCATTTT. Protein: CASSGTGDQPQHF.